This T cell receptor beta chain was recorded in a study of blood T cells in healthy people across ages. A second PCR of 7 to 11 cycles used a sample-barcoded 5' primer and a J-beta primer mix. TCRdb reanalysed the 5' RACE reads using MiXCR and keeps one entry per CDR3 protein. The sample consists of some 850,000 distinct CDR3 sequences, 25% to 30% of them appearing once. Total RNA extracted from each sample amounted to at least 6 micrograms. These same data were also listed under a study on T cells of mothers and their children. That publication notes: Using the M1S primer, the second PCR added sample barcodes along with 2-4 random nucleotides.

The receptor was derived from a boy aged 5-17 years in good health. Material for sequencing was blood.

Here the CDR3 reads CSVSPPDTESYGYTF. The CDR3 nucleotides are TGCAGCGTTAGCCCCCCGGACACCGAGTCCTATGGCTACACCTTC. The chain combines TRBV29-1 with TRBJ1-2, with D possibly TRBD1 on 5 matching bases. Germline V gene data show CDR1 as SQVTM and CDR2 as ANQGSEA. Trimming pared 5 bases from V and 4 bases from J, leaving 20 bases between. This CDR3 is 15 amino acids long.